The rows below give T cell receptor beta chains drawn from one sample of a study of T cell changes during pregnancy in multiple sclerosis. TCRdb keeps only in-frame clones here, not all; method: immunoSEQ multiplex PCR. The sample shows fewer than 130,000 clones, 80% to 95% of them seen only once. The sample was peripheral blood, taken after pregnancy. The receptors shown here come from a female donor with multiple sclerosis, enrolled in a pregnancy study. The CDR3 runs from the conserved cysteine through the conserved F or W. A D gene is named only where the DNA matches it firmly. Clone size appears in some rows only: once, few, many, or a class for an expanded clone.

j_gene: TRBJ1-2
abundance: .
d_gene: .
len: 15
v_gene: TRBV4-1
CDR3aa: CASSQWAGQGYGYTF
CDR3nt: TGCGCCAGCAGCCAATGGGCGGGGCAGGGCTATGGCTACACCTTC

j_gene: TRBJ2-1
abundance: .
d_gene: TRBD2
len: 19
v_gene: TRBV29-1
CDR3aa: CSAEKLFVTSGVSYNEQFF
CDR3nt: TGCAGCGCTGAAAAACTATTCGTGACTAGCGGGGTGTCCTACAATGAGCAGTTCTTC

j_gene: TRBJ1-1
abundance: .
d_gene: .
len: 12
v_gene: TRBV6-1
CDR3aa: CASSFQGSEAFF
CDR3nt: TGTGCCAGCAGTTTTCAGGGGTCTGAAGCTTTCTTT

j_gene: TRBJ2-7
abundance: .
d_gene: .
len: 11
v_gene: TRBV2
CDR3aa: CASRETGSKYF
CDR3nt: TGTGCCAGCAGAGAGACAGGTAGTAAGTACTTC

j_gene: TRBJ2-1
abundance: .
d_gene: TRBD2
len: 16
v_gene: TRBV6-4
CDR3aa: CASGRSGGDSYNEQFF
CDR3nt: TGTGCCAGCGGAAGAAGCGGGGGAGATTCCTACAATGAGCAGTTCTTC

j_gene: TRBJ2-1
abundance: .
d_gene: .
len: 15
v_gene: TRBV6-5
CDR3aa: CASSSLRSSYNEQFF
CDR3nt: TGTGCCAGCAGCTCTTTGCGTAGCTCCTACAATGAGCAGTTCTTC

j_gene: TRBJ1-2
abundance: once
d_gene: TRBD1
len: 14
v_gene: TRBV7-8
CDR3aa: CASSASTGGYGYTF
CDR3nt: TGTGCCAGCAGCGCATCGACAGGGGGCTATGGCTACACCTTC

j_gene: TRBJ2-5
abundance: .
d_gene: TRBD2
len: 17
v_gene: TRBV2
CDR3aa: CASRPHGSGGHQETQYF
CDR3nt: TGTGCCAGCAGGCCTCACGGGAGCGGGGGCCATCAAGAGACCCAGTACTTC

j_gene: TRBJ2-5
abundance: .
d_gene: .
len: 13
v_gene: TRBV7-8
CDR3aa: CASSLGRQETQYF
CDR3nt: TGTGCCAGCAGCTTAGGGCGGCAAGAGACCCAGTACTTC

j_gene: TRBJ2-1
abundance: .
d_gene: .
len: 18
v_gene: TRBV11-3
CDR3aa: CASSLDGFSGGAANEQFF
CDR3nt: TGTGCCAGCAGCTTAGATGGGTTCAGTGGGGGGGCCGCGAATGAGCAGTTCTTC

j_gene: TRBJ1-4
abundance: .
d_gene: TRBD1
len: 15
v_gene: TRBV5-5
CDR3aa: CASTGTGVTNEKLFF
CDR3nt: TGTGCCAGCACCGGGACAGGGGTTACTAATGAAAAACTGTTTTTT

j_gene: TRBJ1-6
abundance: .
d_gene: .
len: 14
v_gene: TRBV14
CDR3aa: CASSPGLVNSPLHF
CDR3nt: TGTGCCAGCAGCCCAGGCTTAGTGAATTCACCCCTCCACTTT

j_gene: TRBJ2-7
abundance: .
d_gene: TRBD1
len: 15
v_gene: TRBV19
CDR3aa: CASNAGTGGFYEQYF
CDR3nt: TGTGCCAGTAATGCGGGGACAGGGGGTTTCTACGAGCAGTACTTC

j_gene: TRBJ2-7
abundance: .
d_gene: .
len: 15
v_gene: TRBV5-1
CDR3aa: CASSSGTSWGYEQYF
CDR3nt: TGCGCCAGCAGCTCAGGGACATCGTGGGGGTACGAGCAGTACTTC

j_gene: TRBJ2-7
abundance: .
d_gene: TRBD2
len: 16
v_gene: TRBV29-1
CDR3aa: CSVEGSGGAYSYEQYF
CDR3nt: TGCAGCGTTGAGGGTAGCGGGGGGGCTTACTCCTACGAGCAGTACTTC

j_gene: TRBJ2-3
abundance: .
d_gene: .
len: 15
v_gene: TRBV5-1
CDR3aa: CASSWAGAESDTQYF
CDR3nt: TGCGCCAGCAGCTGGGCGGGGGCCGAGTCAGATACGCAGTATTTT

j_gene: TRBJ1-2
abundance: .
d_gene: .
len: 14
v_gene: TRBV27
CDR3aa: CASRYRLDNYGYTF
CDR3nt: TGTGCCAGCAGGTACAGGCTTGATAACTATGGCTACACCTTC

j_gene: TRBJ2-3
abundance: .
d_gene: TRBD2
len: 16
v_gene: TRBV27
CDR3aa: CASSLSNGGATDTQYF
CDR3nt: TGTGCCAGCAGTTTAAGCAACGGGGGGGCAACAGATACGCAGTATTTT

j_gene: TRBJ1-2
abundance: .
d_gene: .
len: 15
v_gene: TRBV7-8
CDR3aa: CASSFMGAVQHGYTF
CDR3nt: TGTGCCAGCAGCTTTATGGGCGCCGTTCAGCATGGCTACACCTTC

j_gene: TRBJ2-1
abundance: .
d_gene: .
len: 13
v_gene: TRBV14
CDR3aa: CASAQGPYNEQFF
CDR3nt: TGTGCCAGCGCCCAGGGCCCTTACAATGAGCAGTTCTTC

j_gene: TRBJ1-2
abundance: .
d_gene: .
len: 12
v_gene: TRBV28
CDR3aa: CASSFLPGGYTF
CDR3nt: TGTGCCAGCAGTTTCCTTCCCGGGGGCTACACCTTC

j_gene: TRBJ2-5
abundance: once
d_gene: TRBD2
len: 16
v_gene: TRBV5-4
CDR3aa: CASSLGNSGGVETQYF
CDR3nt: TGTGCCAGCAGCTTGGGAAATAGCGGGGGAGTGGAGACCCAGTACTTC

j_gene: TRBJ2-7
abundance: .
d_gene: .
len: 15
v_gene: TRBV10-3
CDR3aa: CAISESRAGTYEQYF
CDR3nt: TGTGCCATCAGTGAGTCGCGGGCAGGTACCTACGAGCAGTACTTC

j_gene: TRBJ2-2
abundance: .
d_gene: .
len: 17
v_gene: TRBV13
CDR3aa: CASSLEPSLGSTGELFF
CDR3nt: TGTGCCAGCAGCTTAGAGCCTAGTCTTGGAAGCACCGGGGAGCTGTTTTTT

j_gene: TRBJ2-3
abundance: few
d_gene: .
len: 12
v_gene: TRBV7-9
CDR3aa: CASSFSADTQYF
CDR3nt: TGTGCCAGCAGCTTTAGCGCAGATACGCAGTATTTT

j_gene: TRBJ2-3
abundance: .
d_gene: TRBD2
len: 14
v_gene: TRBV7-3
CDR3aa: CASSRGVHTDTQYF
CDR3nt: TGTGCCAGCAGCCGGGGGGTACACACAGATACGCAGTATTTT

j_gene: TRBJ1-1
abundance: few
d_gene: TRBD1
len: 14
v_gene: TRBV19
CDR3aa: CASSTQTGYEEAFF
CDR3nt: TGTGCCAGTAGTACGCAGACAGGGTATGAGGAAGCTTTCTTT

j_gene: TRBJ1-4
abundance: once
d_gene: .
len: 11
v_gene: TRBV20-1
CDR3aa: CSAPGREKLFF
CDR3nt: TGCAGTGCCCCGGGTCGGGAAAAACTGTTTTTT

j_gene: TRBJ2-7
abundance: .
d_gene: .
len: 13
v_gene: TRBV6-5
CDR3aa: CASRAGISYEQYF
CDR3nt: TGTGCCAGCAGGGCGGGTATCTCCTACGAGCAGTACTTC

j_gene: TRBJ2-3
abundance: .
d_gene: TRBD2
len: 15
v_gene: TRBV6-5
CDR3aa: CASAQPGLAADTQYF
CDR3nt: TGTGCCAGCGCCCAGCCGGGACTAGCGGCAGATACGCAGTATTTT

j_gene: TRBJ1-2
abundance: .
d_gene: .
len: 18
v_gene: TRBV5-4
CDR3aa: CASSLDSVGHLVANGYTF
CDR3nt: TGTGCCAGCAGCTTGGATAGCGTCGGGCACCTCGTAGCAAACGGCTACACCTTC

j_gene: TRBJ2-1
abundance: .
d_gene: .
len: 17
v_gene: TRBV25-1
CDR3aa: CASSELRTILSYNEQFF
CDR3nt: TGTGCCAGCAGTGAATTGCGGACTATTCTCTCCTACAATGAGCAGTTCTTC

j_gene: TRBJ1-1
abundance: .
d_gene: .
len: 13
v_gene: TRBV5-1
CDR3aa: CASSHRTVLRAFF
CDR3nt: TGCGCCAGCAGCCATCGGACAGTCTTACGGGCTTTCTTT

j_gene: TRBJ2-2
abundance: .
d_gene: TRBD2
len: 19
v_gene: TRBV7-2
CDR3aa: CASSLARISGGAGDGELFF
CDR3nt: TGTGCCAGCAGCTTAGCGCGGATTAGCGGGGGGGCAGGGGACGGGGAGCTGTTTTTT

j_gene: TRBJ1-1
abundance: .
d_gene: .
len: 15
v_gene: TRBV18
CDR3aa: CASSPQGAPGTEAFF
CDR3nt: TGTGCCAGCTCACCACAGGGAGCGCCCGGGACTGAAGCTTTCTTT

j_gene: TRBJ2-5
abundance: .
d_gene: .
len: 15
v_gene: TRBV5-6
CDR3aa: CASSLVGRAQETQYF
CDR3nt: TGTGCCAGCAGCTTGGTCGGCAGGGCCCAAGAGACCCAGTACTTC

j_gene: TRBJ2-3
abundance: .
d_gene: TRBD2
len: 15
v_gene: TRBV9
CDR3aa: CASSGSGVSTDTQYF
CDR3nt: TGTGCCAGCAGTGGTAGCGGGGTTAGCACAGATACGCAGTATTTT